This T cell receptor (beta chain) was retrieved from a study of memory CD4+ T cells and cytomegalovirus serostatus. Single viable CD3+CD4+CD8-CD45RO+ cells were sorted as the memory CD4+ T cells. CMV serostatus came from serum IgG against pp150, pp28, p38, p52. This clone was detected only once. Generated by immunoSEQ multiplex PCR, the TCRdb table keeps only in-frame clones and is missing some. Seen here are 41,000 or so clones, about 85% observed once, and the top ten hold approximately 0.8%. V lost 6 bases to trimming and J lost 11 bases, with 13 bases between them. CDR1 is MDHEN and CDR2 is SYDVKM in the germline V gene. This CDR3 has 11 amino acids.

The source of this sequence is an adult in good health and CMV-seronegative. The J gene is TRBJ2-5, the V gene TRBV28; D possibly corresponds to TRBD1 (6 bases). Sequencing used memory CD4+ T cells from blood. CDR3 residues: CASRSGVEQYF. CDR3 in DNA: TGTGCCAGCAGGTCAGGGGTTGAGCAGTACTTC.